A selection of T cell receptor beta chains follows, all from one sample in a study of blood T cell repertoires in COVID-19. Libraries were prepared by immunoSEQ multiplex PCR; TCRdb keeps only in-frame clonotypes and omits some of them. The sample includes under 300,000 clones, 70% to 90% of them seen just once. The sample was peripheral blood. These receptors were collected from a woman in her twenties or thirties with COVID-19, enrolled during active disease. Each CDR3 is given with its conserved first and last residue. The D gene is left open where the match is weak. Clone size is given for some rows only: seen once, a few or many times, or a class if the clone is expanded.

CDR3: CASSLEVARGEQYF
DNA: TGTGCCAGCAGCTTAGAGGTAGCCCGTGGGGAGCAGTACTTC
length: 14
D: NA
size: few
V: TRBV7-9
J: TRBJ2-7

CDR3: CASSPAGRDWDEQYF
DNA: TGTGCCAGCAGCCCAGCTGGCAGGGACTGGGACGAGCAGTACTTC
length: 15
D: NA
size: NA
V: TRBV7-9
J: TRBJ2-7

CDR3: CASSWSSYNSPLHF
DNA: TGTGCCAGCAGTTGGTCGAGTTATAATTCACCCCTCCACTTT
length: 14
D: NA
size: NA
V: TRBV27
J: TRBJ1-6

CDR3: CASSYSQIEQYF
DNA: TGTGCCAGCAGTTACTCGCAGATCGAGCAGTACTTC
length: 12
D: NA
size: NA
V: TRBV6-6
J: TRBJ2-7

CDR3: CATSDPDRPDQPQHF
DNA: TGTGCCACCAGTGACCCGGACAGACCCGATCAGCCCCAGCATTTT
length: 15
D: NA
size: NA
V: TRBV24-1
J: TRBJ1-5

CDR3: CASSYWTTGNTEAFF
DNA: TGTGCCAGCAGTTACTGGACAACGGGGAACACTGAAGCTTTCTTT
length: 15
D: NA
size: once
V: TRBV6-5
J: TRBJ1-1

CDR3: CAAGEGNTIYF
DNA: TGTGCCGCGGGGGAAGGAAACACCATATATTTT
length: 11
D: NA
size: NA
V: TRBV7-6
J: TRBJ1-3

CDR3: CASSSSSGGRHEQYF
DNA: TGTGCCAGCAGCTCCTCTAGCGGGGGGAGACACGAGCAGTACTTC
length: 15
D: TRBD2
size: NA
V: TRBV7-9
J: TRBJ2-7

CDR3: CASSQTGTRLPQHF
DNA: TGCGCCAGCAGCCAGACAGGGACTCGGCTGCCCCAGCATTTT
length: 14
D: TRBD1
size: NA
V: TRBV4-1
J: TRBJ1-5

CDR3: CASSYHRGGTNQPQHF
DNA: TGTGCCAGCAGCTACCACAGGGGCGGCACAAATCAGCCCCAGCATTTT
length: 16
D: TRBD1
size: NA
V: TRBV6-6
J: TRBJ1-5

CDR3: CASSDRRGAYNEQFF
DNA: TGTGCCAGCAGCGACAGGCGGGGGGCTTACAATGAGCAGTTCTTC
length: 15
D: TRBD2
size: NA
V: TRBV2
J: TRBJ2-1

CDR3: CASSEALDTWAEQYF
DNA: TGTGCCAGCAGTGAAGCGCTTGACACTTGGGCCGAGCAGTACTTC
length: 15
D: NA
size: once
V: TRBV6-1
J: TRBJ2-7

CDR3: CASSRTGYGYTF
DNA: TGTGCCAGCAGCCGGACAGGGTATGGCTACACCTTC
length: 12
D: TRBD1
size: NA
V: TRBV28
J: TRBJ1-2

CDR3: CATSSLNEQFF
DNA: TGTGCCACCAGTAGCCTGAATGAGCAGTTCTTC
length: 11
D: NA
size: NA
V: TRBV24-1
J: TRBJ2-1